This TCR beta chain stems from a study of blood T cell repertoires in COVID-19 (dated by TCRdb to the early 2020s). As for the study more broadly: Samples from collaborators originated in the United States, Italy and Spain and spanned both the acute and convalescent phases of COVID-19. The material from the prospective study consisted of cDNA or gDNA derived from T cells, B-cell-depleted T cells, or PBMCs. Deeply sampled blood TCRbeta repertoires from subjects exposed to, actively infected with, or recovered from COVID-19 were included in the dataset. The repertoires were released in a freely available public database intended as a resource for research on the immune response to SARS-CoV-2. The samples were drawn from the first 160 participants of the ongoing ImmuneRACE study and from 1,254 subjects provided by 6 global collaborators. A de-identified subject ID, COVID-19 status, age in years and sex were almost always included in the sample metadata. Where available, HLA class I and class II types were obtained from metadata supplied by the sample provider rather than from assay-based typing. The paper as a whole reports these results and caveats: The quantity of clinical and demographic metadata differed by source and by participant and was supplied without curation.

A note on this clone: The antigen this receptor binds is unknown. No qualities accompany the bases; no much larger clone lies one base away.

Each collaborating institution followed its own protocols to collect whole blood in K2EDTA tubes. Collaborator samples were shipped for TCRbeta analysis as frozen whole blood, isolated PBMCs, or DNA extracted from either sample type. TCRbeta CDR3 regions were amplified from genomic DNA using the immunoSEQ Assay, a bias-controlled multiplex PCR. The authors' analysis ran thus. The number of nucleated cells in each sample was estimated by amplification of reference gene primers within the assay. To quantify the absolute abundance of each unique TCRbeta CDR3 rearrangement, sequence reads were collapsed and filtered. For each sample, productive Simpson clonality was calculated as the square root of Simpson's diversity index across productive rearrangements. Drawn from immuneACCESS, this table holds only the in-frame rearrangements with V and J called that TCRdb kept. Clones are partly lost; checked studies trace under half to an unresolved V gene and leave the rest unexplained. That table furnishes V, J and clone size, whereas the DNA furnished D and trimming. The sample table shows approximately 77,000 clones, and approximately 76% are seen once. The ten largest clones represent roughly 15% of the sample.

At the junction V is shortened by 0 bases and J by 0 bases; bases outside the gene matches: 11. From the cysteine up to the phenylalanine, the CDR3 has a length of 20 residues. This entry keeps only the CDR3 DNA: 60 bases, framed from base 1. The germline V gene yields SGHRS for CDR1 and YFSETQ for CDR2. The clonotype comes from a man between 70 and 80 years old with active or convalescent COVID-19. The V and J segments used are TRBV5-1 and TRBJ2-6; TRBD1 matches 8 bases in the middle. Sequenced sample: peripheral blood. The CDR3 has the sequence CASSLAGTGIILSGANVLTF. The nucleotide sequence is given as TGCGCCAGCAGCTTGGCCGGGACAGGCATAATCCTCTCTGGGGCCAACGTCCTGACTTTC.